The entry below describes one T cell receptor beta chain. As yet, its antigen is unknown. Both 60 Vbeta primers and 13 Jbeta primers went into the PCR. In the original processing: In a later analysis, of around 80 million unique beta chains, some 10 million appeared in at least two donors. Generated by immunoSEQ multiplex PCR, the TCRdb table keeps only in-frame clones and is missing some. The DNA was the basis for D and trimming; V, J and clone size are from that table. Of about 67,000 clones in the sample, around 67% are singletons; the top ten hold 2% to 2.5%. This sample stems from a study of cytomegalovirus exposure and HLA in healthy donors. Across the whole study: Early release data held 85 million to 95 million unique TCRs from HLA-typed donors.

Study-level points and caveats: Based on reports, TCR beta sequences accurately predicted HLA-A and HLA-B alleles for most subjects. Despite most TCR sequences being rare, some public TCRs occurred in many donors.

Unmatched junction bases numbered 10, after V lost 5 bases and J lost 4 bases. This CDR3 is built from 15 residues. Germline V gives CDR1 LNHDA, CDR2 SQIVND (reference sequence). The rearrangement links TRBV19 to TRBJ2-7; 8 bases line up with TRBD1. Sequencing input: PBMCs. This sequence was found in a woman aged 25-40 years in good health and CMV-seronegative. The chain's CDR3 is CASSPLATGGYEQYF. As DNA, the CDR3 is TGTGCCAGTAGTCCACTTGCCACAGGGGGATACGAGCAGTACTTC.